The rows below give T cell receptor beta chains drawn from one sample of a study of human T cells and chemical hapten exposure. One entry per CDR3 protein, called by TCRdb with MiXCR from the RACE reads. The data hold about 380,000 distinct CDR3 sequences, with approximately 4.4% observed a single time. The source material was whole blood, sampled in connection with sensitization to the hapten diphenylcyclopropenone (DPC). Source of these receptors: a woman between 45 and 60 years old with alopecia areata. Some clones in this sample may be carry-over from other donors' samples. Both conserved end residues are part of each CDR3. The D gene is left open where the match is weak. A clone size is listed for some rows: how often the clone was seen (once, few, many), or a class if it is expanded.

>NA|NA|TRBV2|12|TRBJ1-5
CASSERDQPQHF
TGTGCCAGCAGTGAAAGAGATCAGCCCCAGCATTTT
>TRBD1|few|TRBV2|13|TRBJ1-2
CASRSGTVSGYTF
TGTGCCAGCAGATCAGGGACAGTCTCTGGCTACACCTTC
>NA|few|TRBV7-2|12|TRBJ2-3
CASSLALGFQYF
TGTGCCAGCAGCTTAGCCCTGGGATTCCAGTATTTT
>NA|many|TRBV29-1|14|TRBJ1-2
CSVEDAEGSYGYTF
TGCAGCGTTGAAGATGCGGAGGGGAGCTATGGCTACACCTTC
>NA|NA|TRBV6-6|17|TRBJ2-7
CASIVPAQGGTTYEQYF
TGTGCCAGCATCGTACCGGCACAGGGAGGGACTACCTACGAGCAGTACTTC
>NA|NA|TRBV28|13|TRBJ2-1
CASRVRDDPGQFF
TGTGCCAGCAGAGTCCGGGACGACCCCGGGCAGTTCTTC
>TRBD1|many|TRBV27|15|TRBJ2-5
CASSWGTVPQETQYF
TGTGCCAGCAGTTGGGGGACAGTACCCCAAGAGACCCAGTACTTC
>TRBD1|many|TRBV29-1|14|TRBJ1-1
CSVEERTGDTEAFF
TGCAGCGTTGAAGAGAGGACAGGGGACACTGAAGCTTTCTTT
>NA|NA|TRBV29-1|14|TRBJ1-1
CSVERGAMGTEAFF
TGCAGCGTTGAGCGGGGGGCGATGGGCACTGAAGCTTTCTTT
>NA|many|TRBV20-1|15|TRBJ1-5
CSARASTWGDQPQHF
TGCAGTGCTAGAGCCTCGACTTGGGGAGACCAGCCCCAGCATTTT
>NA|many|TRBV29-1|14|TRBJ1-5
CSVKVAGGNQPQHF
TGCAGCGTTAAGGTAGCCGGAGGCAATCAGCCCCAGCATTTT
>TRBD2|NA|TRBV3-1|16|TRBJ2-7
CASSHERSSGSYEQYF
TGTGCCAGCAGCCACGAGAGGTCAAGCGGGAGTTACGAGCAGTACTTC
>NA|NA|TRBV18|15|TRBJ1-1
CASSPPARVNTEAFF
TGTGCCAGCTCACCACCGGCCAGGGTGAACACTGAAGCTTTCTTT
>NA|many|TRBV28|11|TRBJ2-1
CASSLINEQFF
TGTGCCAGCAGTTTAATAAATGAGCAGTTCTTC
>TRBD1|few|TRBV7-9|15|TRBJ1-2
CASTIEQGAAYGYTF
TGTGCCAGCACCATAGAACAGGGGGCGGCTTATGGCTACACCTTC
>TRBD2|few|TRBV27|15|TRBJ2-7
CASTATLTSGDEQYF
TGTGCCAGCACCGCGACCCTGACTAGCGGAGACGAGCAGTACTTC
>NA|many|TRBV6-6|15|TRBJ1-1
CASIRGGGWNTEAFF
TGTGCCAGCATCCGTGGGGGGGGTTGGAACACTGAAGCTTTCTTT
>NA|many|TRBV27|15|TRBJ2-4
CASSLHGSAKNIQYF
TGTGCCAGCAGTCTCCACGGGAGTGCCAAAAACATTCAGTACTTC
>NA|NA|TRBV7-2|16|TRBJ2-1
CASSLVLRSSYNEQFF
TGTGCCAGCAGCTTAGTGTTGAGGAGCTCCTACAATGAGCAGTTCTTC
>TRBD1|many|TRBV7-8|15|TRBJ1-1
CASSFGQGASTEAFF
TGTGCCAGCAGCTTTGGGCAGGGGGCTAGCACTGAAGCTTTCTTT
>TRBD2|NA|TRBV6-5|15|TRBJ2-1
CASSYSASGNDEQFF
TGTGCCAGCAGTTACTCGGCTAGCGGGAATGATGAGCAGTTCTTC
>TRBD2|NA|TRBV7-4|15|TRBJ2-5
CASSLRTSGKETQYF
TGTGCCAGCAGCCTCCGGACTAGCGGGAAAGAGACCCAGTACTTC
>TRBD1|NA|TRBV6-6|12|TRBJ1-6
CAIRQGDSPLHF
TGTGCCATAAGACAGGGCGATTCACCCCTCCACTTT
>NA|NA|TRBV7-2|13|TRBJ2-5
CASSLSSRETQYF
TGTGCCAGCAGCTTATCTAGCCGAGAGACCCAGTACTTC
>TRBD2|NA|TRBV3-1|14|TRBJ2-1
CASSQVLAGVEQFF
TGTGCCAGCAGCCAAGTTCTAGCGGGAGTTGAGCAGTTCTTC
>NA|few|TRBV29-1|13|TRBJ1-6
CSVRESANSPLHF
TGCAGCGTGAGGGAGAGTGCGAATTCACCCCTCCACTTT
>NA|many|TRBV4-1|13|TRBJ2-1
CASSQERGPGQFF
TGCGCCAGCAGCCAAGAACGGGGCCCGGGGCAGTTCTTC
>TRBD1|few|TRBV7-2|15|TRBJ2-1
CASSLAGTGGGEQFF
TGTGCCAGCAGCTTAGCCGGGACAGGGGGTGGTGAGCAGTTCTTC
>NA|many|TRBV29-1|12|TRBJ2-3
CSVNPPTDTQYF
TGCAGCGTTAACCCCCCCACAGATACGCAGTATTTT
>NA|many|TRBV5-1|15|TRBJ1-1
CASSLLGTPDTEAFF
TGCGCCAGCAGCTTGTTAGGGACACCGGACACTGAAGCTTTCTTT
>TRBD2|few|TRBV20-1|16|TRBJ2-3
CSANPLAGSSTDTQYF
TGCAGTGCTAACCCGCTAGCGGGGTCTAGCACAGATACGCAGTATTTT
>NA|NA|TRBV3-1|13|TRBJ2-3
CASSQGGLDTQYF
TGTGCCAGCAGCCAAGGTGGGTTAGATACGCAGTATTTT
>NA|many|TRBV6-1|15|TRBJ1-6
CASTPPWGGNSPLHF
TGTGCCAGCACTCCGCCTTGGGGAGGCAATTCACCCCTCCACTTT
>NA|many|TRBV29-1|11|TRBJ1-1
CSALSNTEAFF
TGCAGCGCCCTTTCGAACACTGAAGCTTTCTTT
>TRBD1|few|TRBV5-1|16|TRBJ1-1
CASSWGTGLLITEAFF
TGCGCCAGCAGCTGGGGGACAGGACTTCTCATCACTGAAGCTTTCTTT
>NA|many|TRBV12-5|18|TRBJ2-1
CASGLVEFPGANYNEQFF
TGTGCTAGTGGTTTGGTAGAATTCCCGGGGGCCAATTACAATGAGCAGTTCTTC
>NA|few|TRBV29-1|13|TRBJ2-7
CSVDDSRRREQYF
TGCAGCGTTGACGACAGTAGAAGGAGGGAGCAGTACTTC
>TRBD2|many|TRBV29-1|13|TRBJ2-3
CSVAGTSGDTQYF
TGCAGCGTTGCGGGGACTAGCGGTGATACGCAGTATTTT
>TRBD2|many|TRBV7-2|15|TRBJ2-1
CASSLGSGRVNEQFF
TGTGCCAGCAGCTTAGGTAGCGGGAGGGTCAATGAGCAGTTCTTC
>NA|NA|TRBV27|13|TRBJ2-5
CASSKRQEGTQYF
TGTGCCAGCAGTAAAAGACAGGAGGGGACCCAGTACTTC
>NA|many|TRBV4-2|15|TRBJ2-7
CASSQNRGISYEQYF
TGTGCCAGCAGCCAAAACCGCGGGATCTCCTACGAGCAGTACTTC
>TRBD2|few|TRBV5-1|16|TRBJ2-2
CASSLTAGANTGELFF
TGCGCCAGCAGCTTGACAGCGGGGGCAAACACCGGGGAGCTGTTTTTT
>TRBD1|many|TRBV7-9|14|TRBJ1-4
CASREQGAREKLFF
TGTGCCAGCAGGGAACAGGGGGCGCGTGAAAAACTGTTTTTT
>TRBD1|many|TRBV9|15|TRBJ1-3
CASSPGGQGRNTIYF
TGTGCCAGTAGTCCCGGGGGACAGGGGAGAAACACCATATATTTT
>NA|many|TRBV6-5|15|TRBJ1-1
CASSYSASGNTEAFF
TGTGCCAGCAGTTACTCGGCGTCAGGGAACACTGAAGCTTTCTTT
>NA|few|TRBV7-9|13|TRBJ1-5
CASSSQSNQPQHF
TGTGCCAGCAGCTCACAGAGCAATCAGCCCCAGCATTTT
>NA|NA|TRBV19|15|TRBJ2-2
CASSIKGEVTGELFF
TGTGCCAGTAGTATTAAGGGGGAAGTAACCGGGGAGCTGTTTTTT
>NA|few|TRBV6-5|16|TRBJ2-3
CASSYSREGSTDTQYF
TGTGCCAGCAGTTACTCTCGCGAGGGGAGCACAGATACGCAGTATTTT
>NA|many|TRBV6-6|13|TRBJ2-5
CASSSTRGETQYF
TGTGCCAGCAGCTCCACGAGGGGGGAGACCCAGTACTTC
>NA|NA|TRBV14|19|TRBJ2-3
CASSQDLSASWAITDTQYF
TGTGCCAGCAGCCAAGATCTATCGGCTAGCTGGGCCATCACAGATACGCAGTATTTT
>NA|many|TRBV3-1|14|TRBJ1-5
CASSQAASNQPQHF
TGTGCCAGCAGCCAAGCCGCGAGCAATCAGCCCCAGCATTTT
>NA|few|TRBV3-1|17|TRBJ2-7
CASSQDPPGAQPYEQYF
TGTGCCAGCAGCCAAGATCCGCCCGGGGCCCAGCCCTACGAGCAGTACTTC
>NA|few|TRBV3-1|14|TRBJ1-1
CASSQEGGHTEAFF
TGTGCCAGCAGCCAAGAAGGAGGTCACACTGAAGCTTTCTTT
>NA|many|TRBV9|15|TRBJ1-6
CASSVDGGVGSPLHF
TGTGCCAGCAGCGTAGACGGCGGAGTGGGGTCACCCCTCCACTTT
>NA|NA|TRBV11-2|12|TRBJ1-5
CASSLTNQPQHF
TGTGCCAGCAGCTTGACCAATCAGCCCCAGCATTTT
>NA|NA|TRBV2|13|TRBJ2-5
CASSDQVPETQYF
TGTGCCAGCAGTGACCAGGTACCCGAGACCCAGTACTTC
>NA|many|TRBV7-2|16|TRBJ1-5
CASSLWGGWDGQPQHF
TGTGCCAGCAGCTTATGGGGTGGCTGGGACGGGCAGCCCCAGCATTTT
>TRBD1|many|TRBV29-1|17|TRBJ1-2
CSVEDDGQGKKNYGYTF
TGCAGCGTTGAAGATGACGGACAGGGGAAGAAGAACTATGGCTACACCTTC
>TRBD1|few|TRBV6-2/TRBV6-3|15|TRBJ2-7
CASSYATDRGNEQYF
TGTGCCAGCAGTTACGCTACGGACAGGGGGAACGAGCAGTACTTC